Listed here is a single TCR beta chain. Its binding antigen is unknown. No base qualities exist here, and no much larger clone lies one base off it. Sample time point, as interpreted from the label and publication: baseline before first vaccination. Vaccinee samples were obtained from the UK trials COV001 and COV002, which included a single-blind randomized controlled phase 2/3 trial of AZD1222 (ChAdOx1 nCoV-19) in healthy adults. For TCRbeta chain sequencing, PBMC samples from trial participants were taken at day 0 and at day 28 after the second dose. The CDR3 regions of human TCRbeta chains were analyzed by immunosequencing. Under the source paper's analysis protocol: Repertoire TCRs were checked for matches against a reference library of SARS-CoV-2-specific TCRs that had been generated using the MIRA antigen-specificity platform. Breadth was defined as the fraction of unique TCRs that were SARS-CoV-2-associated. Depth was defined as the fraction of total T cells that were SARS-CoV-2-associated. Each spike-specific TCR was assigned to its reactive spike region and to a CD4 or CD8 class using the MIRA data. Log10-transformed breadth and depth values were compared by one-way ANOVA with Sidak's multiple comparisons tests. TCRdb carries this immuneACCESS record with in-frame sequences only. Its versions omit some clonotypes, under half of them owing to an unresolved V gene in the studies checked, with the rest unexplained. D and trimming come from the DNA, and the V and J calls and clone size come from that table. A total of some 200,000 clones appear in this sample, under 95% of them only once. Of the sample, over 0.85% falls within the top ten clones.

This record comes from a study of T cell responses to AZD1222 COVID-19 vaccine (TCRdb year 2021). Regarding the research as a whole: AZD1222 recipients whose second dose came at about 4 weeks and those whose second dose came at about 12 weeks were combined into one group, since spike-specific TCR depth and breadth did not differ between the two schedules. A total of 233 trial participants underwent TCR sequencing, of whom roughly 210 had received two doses of AZD1222 and some 26 had received two doses of the MenACWY control vaccine. Trial participants were enrolled into age subgroups of 18-55, 56-69 and 70-plus years, which contained approximately 150, 30 and 60 TCR-sequenced participants, respectively.

From cysteine to phenylalanine, the CDR3 is 14 amino acids long. Only the CDR3 portion is preserved as DNA: 42 bases, with reading frame beginning at the first base. The germline V gene (reference sequence) supplies CDR1 LNHNV and CDR2 YYDKDF. Trimming removed 6 bases from V and 0 bases from J, leaving 11 bases between the germline ends. What the work shows at the level of the full study, not this receptor alone: The 56-69-year group was small, and its depth increase did not reach significance, likely because of low power. A significant rise in spike-specific TCR breadth and depth was observed after two AZD1222 doses relative to day 0 and relative to MenACWY recipients. Because no day 14 peak-response samples were available, the repertoires could be characterized only after the peak T cell response. Reportedly, close to half of the unique spike-specific TCRs recognized epitopes lying outside the regions that are mutated in the B.1.351 and B.1.1.7 variants. Participants were mostly white British, with more females than males. The authors suggested clonal diversity may have been underestimated. Vaccine-associated CD4 TCRs spanned the whole spike protein, with dominant responses in regions 160-218 and 743-854. Only six AZD1222 recipients were SARS-CoV-2 seropositive at baseline, limiting conclusions about previously exposed vaccinees.

The chain uses TRBV15 and TRBJ1-1; tentative D gene TRBD1, with 5 bases matching. Source: peripheral blood, taken on day 0 of AZD1222 vaccination. This TCR was recovered from an adult in good health. CDR3 sequence: CATRVGQLNTEAFF. The DNA sequence reads TGTGCCACCAGGGTGGGGCAGTTGAACACTGAAGCTTTCTTT.